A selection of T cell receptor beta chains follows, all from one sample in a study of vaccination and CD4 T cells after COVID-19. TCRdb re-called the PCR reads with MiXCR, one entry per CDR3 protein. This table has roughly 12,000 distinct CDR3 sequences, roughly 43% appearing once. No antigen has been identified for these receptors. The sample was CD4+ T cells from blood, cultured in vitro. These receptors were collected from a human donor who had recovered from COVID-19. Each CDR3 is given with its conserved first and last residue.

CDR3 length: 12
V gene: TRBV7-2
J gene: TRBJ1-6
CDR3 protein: CASSLRNSPLHF

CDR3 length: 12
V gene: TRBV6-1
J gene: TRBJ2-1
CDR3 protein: CASSVDYNEQFF

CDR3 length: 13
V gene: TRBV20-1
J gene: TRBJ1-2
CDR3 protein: CSADIQGNYGYTF

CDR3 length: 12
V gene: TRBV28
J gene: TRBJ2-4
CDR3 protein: CASSLTPGGWYF

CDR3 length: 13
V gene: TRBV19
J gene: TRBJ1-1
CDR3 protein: CASRLTGRAEAFF

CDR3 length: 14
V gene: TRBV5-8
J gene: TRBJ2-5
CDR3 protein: CASIPLLAGETQYF

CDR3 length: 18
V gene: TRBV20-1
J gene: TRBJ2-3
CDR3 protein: CSVIPGTSGRRRTDTQYF

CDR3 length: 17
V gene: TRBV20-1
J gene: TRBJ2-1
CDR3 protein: CSARDLAGKLSYNEQFF

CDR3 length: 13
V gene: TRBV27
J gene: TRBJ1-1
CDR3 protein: CASSLDMNTEAFF

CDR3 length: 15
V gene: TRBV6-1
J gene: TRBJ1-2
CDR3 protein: CASSSQLLGPYGYTF

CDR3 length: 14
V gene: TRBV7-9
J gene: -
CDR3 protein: CASSLLGARNEQYF

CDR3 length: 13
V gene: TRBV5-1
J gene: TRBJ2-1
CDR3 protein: CASSISPNNEQFF

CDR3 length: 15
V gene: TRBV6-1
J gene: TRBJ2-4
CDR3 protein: CASSVHTGAKNIQYF

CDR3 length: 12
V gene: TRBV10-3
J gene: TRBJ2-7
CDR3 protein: CAISVQGDEQYF

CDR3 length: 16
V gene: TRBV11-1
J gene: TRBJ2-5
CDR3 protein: CASSYQLLADQETQYF

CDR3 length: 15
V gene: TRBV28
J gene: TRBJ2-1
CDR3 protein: CASSWGGSIYNEQFF

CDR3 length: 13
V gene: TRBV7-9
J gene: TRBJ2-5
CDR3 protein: CASSFTSDETQYF

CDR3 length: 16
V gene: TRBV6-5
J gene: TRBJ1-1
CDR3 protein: CASSYLRTGPDTEAFF

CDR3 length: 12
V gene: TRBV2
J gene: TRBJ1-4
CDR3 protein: CASSATDKKLFF

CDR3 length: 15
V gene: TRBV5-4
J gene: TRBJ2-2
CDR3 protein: CASSLDGPNTGELFF